What follows are 15 T cell receptor beta chains derived from one specimen sequenced in a study of T cell changes during pregnancy in multiple sclerosis. Here immunoSEQ multiplex PCR was the method, and the copy in TCRdb shows in-frame clones only, minus some. The sample yields 65,000 to 95,000 clones, 90% to 95% seen once. Sample: peripheral blood, taken in the second trimester of pregnancy. Every receptor here comes from a female donor in good health, enrolled as a control in a pregnancy study.

The chain joins TRBV7-9 to TRBJ2-1, with D perhaps TRBD2 (6 bases). Germline CDR1 is SEHNR and CDR2 is FQNEAQ (reference sequence). This CDR3 spans 16 amino acids. V lost 5 bases, J lost 3 bases, and 17 bases lay in between. The CDR3 loop is CASSPPSGEDYNEQFF. For the CDR3, the DNA is TGTGCCAGCAGCCCCCCGTCGGGAGAGGACTACAATGAGCAGTTCTTC.

This rearrangement joins TRBV5-1 to TRBJ2-7; 7 bases fit TRBD1. Germline lookup yields CDR1 SGHRS and CDR2 YFSETQ. V trimming: 4 bases; J trimming: 3 bases; junction bases outside the gene matches: 10. CDR3 length: 15 residues. CDR3 DNA: TGCGCCAGCAGCCCCCGGGTGGGACAGCTCTACGAGCAGTACTTC. Translated, it gives CASSPRVGQLYEQYF. The variable domain in full, with the rest retrieved from reference TRBV5-1 and TRBJ2-7, is KAGVTQTPRYLIKTRGQQVTLSCSPISGHRSVSWYQQTPGQGLQFLFEYFSETQRNKGNFPGRFSGRQFSNSRSEMNVSTLELGDSALYLCASSPRVGQLYEQYFGPGTRLTVT.

The V gene is TRBV27, the J gene TRBJ1-1; a weak D match, TRBD1 (5 bases). The ends were cut back, 2 bases at V and 7 bases at J, with 14 bases in the middle. This CDR3 spans 14 amino acids. Germline V gives CDR1 MNHEY, CDR2 SMNVEV (reference sequence). For the CDR3, the DNA is TGTGCCAGCAGTTTAAGGGGTCCCACCTTTGAAGCTTTCTTT. The encoded protein is CASSLRGPTFEAFF.

The chain is built from TRBV27 and TRBJ1-2; no clear D gene. V dropped 2 bases and J dropped 1 base, with 14 bases sitting between them. The CDR3 runs 16 residues. Germline-derived CDR1 and CDR2 are MNHEY and SMNVEV (reference sequence). CDR3 sequence (DNA): TGTGCCAGCAGTTTAACTCAGGCCGCCGGTAACTATGGCTACACCTTC. As protein: CASSLTQAAGNYGYTF.

On this clone: The junction and the germline gene differ at one end; a read error may be behind it. This rearrangement joins TRBV30 to TRBJ1-2; TRBD1 is a possible D gene (5 bases). The V gene's germline CDR1 is GTSNPN and CDR2 SVGIG (reference sequence). The length of the CDR3 is 11 residues. The CDR3 is CAWSLTQAPIF. The DNA for the CDR3 is TGTGCCTGGAGTCTGACACAGGCCCCGATCTTC.

The chain links TRBV5-5 to TRBJ1-5, with D unresolved. CDR1 and CDR2 (germline): SGHKS, YYEKEE (reference sequence). V lost 4 bases and J 1 base, leaving 15 bases between the germline ends. The CDR3 totals 16 residues. This CDR3 reads CASSPRRLESNQPQHF. The CDR3 DNA follows: TGTGCCAGCAGCCCGCGGAGACTTGAAAGCAATCAGCCCCAGCATTTT. The whole variable domain, filled in from reference TRBV5-5 and TRBJ1-5, reads DAGVTQSPTHLIKTRGQQVTLRCSPISGHKSVSWYQQVLGQGPQFIFQYYEKEERGRGNFPDRFSARQFPNYSSELNVNALLLGDSALYLCASSPRRLESNQPQHFGDGTRLSIL.

The rearrangement links TRBV5-1 to TRBJ1-2, with TRBD1 matching over 7 bases. The germline V gene has CDR1 SGHRS and CDR2 YFSETQ. Losses at the gene ends were 1 base for V and 2 bases for J; bases not matched to a gene: 11. This CDR3 contains 17 residues. The CDR3 DNA sequence: TGCGCCAGCAGCTTGTACTCCGGGACAGTCCCCAACTATGGCTACACCTTC. This sequence encodes CASSLYSGTVPNYGYTF.

The gene calls are TRBV19 and TRBJ1-1; tentatively, D is TRBD1 (5 bases). The CDR3 extends over 14 amino acids. Per germline, CDR1 LNHDA and CDR2 SQIVND (reference sequence). V gave up 3 bases and J gave up 4 bases, with 12 bases separating them. CDR3 sequence: CASSIGLGGTEAFF. The CDR3 DNA sequence: TGTGCCAGTAGTATCGGACTCGGGGGCACTGAAGCTTTCTTT.

The chain couples TRBV5-1 to TRBJ2-7, with 13 nucleotides matching TRBD2. The germline CDR1 and CDR2 sequences are SGHRS and YFSETQ. V lost 3 bases to trimming and J lost 0 bases; unmatched junction nucleotides: 0. The CDR3 runs to 15 residues. The DNA for the CDR3 is TGCGCCAGCAGCTGGACTAGCGGGAGCTCCTACGAGCAGTACTTC. It encodes CASSWTSGSSYEQYF. Full variable domain (rest looked up from reference TRBV5-1 and TRBJ2-7): KAGVTQTPRYLIKTRGQQVTLSCSPISGHRSVSWYQQTPGQGLQFLFEYFSETQRNKGNFPGRFSGRQFSNSRSEMNVSTLELGDSALYLCASSWTSGSSYEQYFGPGTRLTVT.

This sequence joins TRBV9 and TRBJ2-1; 9 bases line up with TRBD1. Germline trimming cut 0 bases from V and 5 bases from J; bases unmatched to any gene: 6. Germline CDR1 SGDLS, CDR2 YYNGEE. The CDR3 length is 16 residues. CDR3 protein: CASSVAAGQGHNEQFF. CDR3 DNA sequence: TGTGCCAGCAGCGTAGCCGCGGGACAGGGCCACAATGAGCAGTTCTTC.

This clone occurred once. V gene TRBV6-5 combines with J gene TRBJ1-1; TRBD1 agrees at 7 bases. V trimming: 6 bases; J trimming: 1 base; junction bases outside the gene matches: 8. The CDR3 loop spans 15 amino acids. Germline V CDR1 and CDR2: MNHEY, SVGAGI. For the CDR3, the DNA is TGTGCCAGCAGCTACACCGGGACAGAGAACACTGAAGCTTTCTTT. Its protein is CASSYTGTENTEAFF.

The CDR3 protein is CANRQAGGYTF. CDR3 nucleotides: TGTGCCAATAGACAAGCGGGTGGCTACACCTTC. The rearrangement uses TRBV19 and TRBJ1-2; D remains unclear. The germline V and J ends were trimmed by 10 bases and 7 bases, with 13 bases remaining between them. Germline V gives CDR1 LNHDA, CDR2 SQIVND (reference sequence). The CDR3 consists of 11 residues.

The V and J genes are TRBV19 and TRBJ2-1; D perhaps matches TRBD1 (5 bases). Germline loops: CDR1 LNHDA, CDR2 SQIVND (reference sequence). The CDR3 runs 16 residues. Trimming took 1 base from V and 5 from J, leaving 15 bases between them. Written as DNA, the CDR3 is TGTGCCAGTAGTATAGGTAGGGGTAAGGGTCACAATGAGCAGTTCTTC. Residues: CASSIGRGKGHNEQFF.

The chain carries TRBV5-5 and TRBJ2-3; 13 nucleotides match TRBD2. J lost 2 bases, V lost 5 bases, and 5 bases had no gene match. Looked up from germline, CDR1 is SGHKS and CDR2 is YYEKEE (reference sequence). The CDR3 runs 16 residues. CDR3: CASRGTSGTLTDTQYF. In DNA form, the CDR3 reads TGTGCCAGCAGGGGGACTAGCGGGACGCTCACAGATACGCAGTATTTT.

CDR3 residues: CASSLGTEETQYF. CDR3 in DNA: TGTGCCAGCAGTTTGGGGACAGAAGAGACCCAGTACTTC. The chain recombines TRBV28 with TRBJ2-5, with 7 bases aligning to TRBD1. There are 13 residues in the CDR3. Germline CDR1 is MDHEN and CDR2 is SYDVKM. V lost 3 bases and J lost 3; bases outside the gene matches: 1.